Below are 12 T cell receptor beta chains sequenced from a single sample in a study of identical twins. In TCRdb, the 5' RACE reads were re-called with MiXCR into one record per CDR3 protein. The sample consists of about 530,000 distinct CDR3 sequences, 12% to 15% of them appearing once. This same sample was also taken into another study, of yellow fever vaccine responses in identical twins.

Sequencing input: CD4+ T cells sorted from blood. The receptors here all came from a woman aged 18-30 years in good health.

This clonotype came up a few times. This chain connects TRBV11-2 to TRBJ2-2; D is unresolved. CDR3 length: 12 amino acids. V lost 7 bases and J lost 4, with 7 bases in between. Germline V CDR1 and CDR2: SGHAT, FQNNGV. CDR3 in DNA: TGTGCCAGCACCCCCTTCACCGGGGAGCTGTTTTTT. Protein: CASTPFTGELFF.

This clonotype was counted a few times. V gene TRBV7-2 combines with J gene TRBJ2-3; 7 bases align to TRBD1. The CDR3 is 16 amino acids. Germline V gene lookup returns CDR1 SGHTA and CDR2 FQGNSA. Germline trimming cut 2 bases from V and 5 bases from J; bases unmatched to any gene: 10. The CDR3 protein is CASSLRTGQVVDTQYF. CDR3 bases: TGTGCCAGCAGCTTACGGACCGGACAGGTGGTAGATACGCAGTATTTT.

This clonotype was seen a handful of times. CDR3 sequence reads: CASNQDLLVKTGEFYEQYF. The CDR3 DNA reads as TGTGCCAGCAATCAGGATCTTCTTGTCAAGACGGGAGAGTTCTACGAGCAGTACTTC. The chain recombines TRBV5-4 with TRBJ2-7; D perhaps matches TRBD2 (6 bases). V was cut by 6 bases and J by 3 bases, with 31 bases left in between. The CDR3 extends over 19 amino acids. Germline V gene lookup returns CDR1 SGHNT and CDR2 YYREEE (reference sequence).

This sequence joins TRBV12-3 or TRBV12-4 and TRBJ1-1, with D possibly TRBD1 on 6 matching bases. V was shortened by 5 bases and J by 1 base, with 14 bases between the two germline ends. The CDR3 is made up of 15 amino acids. The CDR3: CASSGPRTANTEAFF. In DNA, the CDR3 is TGTGCCAGCAGTGGTCCGCGGACAGCGAACACTGAAGCTTTCTTT.

The V call is TRBV5-1, the J call TRBJ1-1, with D tentatively TRBD1 (6 bases). This CDR3 comprises 15 residues. Germline CDR1 reads SGHRS; CDR2 reads YFSETQ. V was pared by 0 bases and J by 2 bases, with 11 bases between. CDR3 loop: CASSLVGASNTEAFF. CDR3 bases: TGCGCCAGCAGCTTGGTGGGGGCAAGTAACACTGAAGCTTTCTTT.

This clonotype has a count of ten or more. The chain couples TRBV7-2 to TRBJ2-1; 9 nucleotides align to TRBD2. Germline V gene lookup returns CDR1 SGHTA and CDR2 FQGNSA. Germline trimming cut 5 bases from V and 3 bases from J; bases unmatched to any gene: 5. The CDR3 runs to 15 residues. CDR3 residues: CASSPASGIYNEQFF. The CDR3 DNA is TGTGCCAGCAGCCCAGCTAGCGGGATCTACAATGAGCAGTTCTTC.

The rearrangement uses TRBV29-1 and TRBJ2-5; 10 bases agree with TRBD1. Trimming removed 6 bases from V and 5 bases from J; junction bases left unmatched: 6. This CDR3 contains 13 residues. Germline CDR1 SQVTM, CDR2 ANQGSEA. The DNA of the CDR3 is TGCAGCGTGATCCCGGGACAGGGGGAGACCCAGTACTTC. Translating gives CSVIPGQGETQYF.

The chain employs TRBV7-8 and TRBJ2-3, with D perhaps assigned TRBD1 or TRBD2 (5 bases each). The CDR3 has 16 amino acids. Germline CDR1 and CDR2: SGHVS and FQNEAQ. V lost 5 bases and J lost 4, with 19 bases in between. CDR3 coding DNA: TGTGCCAGCAGCCCATCACCGGGACGAGGAGCAGATACGCAGTATTTT. Translated, it gives CASSPSPGRGADTQYF.

The chain uses TRBV20-1 and TRBJ2-1, with D maybe TRBD2 (5 bases). V was shortened by 6 bases and J by 7 bases, with 22 bases between the two germline ends. The CDR3 sequence is 15 residues long. The germline CDR1 and CDR2 sequences are DFQATT and SNEGSKA (reference sequence). CDR3 nucleotides: TGCAGTGCCCTACTTCCGGGAAACCCAAGTAATGAGCAGTTCTTC. Translating it yields CSALLPGNPSNEQFF.

This clonotype was seen at least ten times. The chain is built from TRBV4-2 and TRBJ2-3, with D uncertain. Trimming took 1 base from V and 0 from J, leaving 2 bases between them. Looked up from germline, CDR1 is LGHNA and CDR2 is YNFKEQ. The CDR3 totals 13 residues. For the CDR3, the DNA is TGTGCCAGCAGCCAAGGTAGCACAGATACGCAGTATTTT. Translated: CASSQGSTDTQYF.

This clonotype occurred a few times. The J gene is TRBJ2-2, the V gene TRBV5-1; D might be TRBD1 (5 bases). Germline V gene sequence: CDR1 SGHRS, CDR2 YFSETQ. Trimming removed 4 bases at V and 6 bases at J, with 16 bases between. The CDR3 has 15 residues. The CDR3, as DNA: TGCGCCAGCAGCACTCGTGGGGAAGGGGCCGGGGAGCTGTTTTTT. This sequence encodes CASSTRGEGAGELFF.

This clonotype was detected only a few times. The chain joins TRBV12-3 or TRBV12-4 to TRBJ1-1; D possibly corresponds to TRBD1 (6 bases). The CDR3 covers 14 residues. V was trimmed by 6 bases and J by 3 bases, leaving 14 bases between them. CDR3 in DNA: TGTGCCAGCAGAGATGACAGGTTTGACACTGAAGCTTTCTTT. It encodes CASRDDRFDTEAFF.